This T cell receptor (beta chain) was captured by sequencing in a study of blood T cell repertoires in COVID-19. Across the whole study: Specimens from acute and convalescent COVID-19 originated in the United States, Italy and Spain. The analysed material was cDNA or gDNA that came from T cells, B-cell-depleted T cells, or PBMCs.

Original data processing: Reference gene primers were amplified, and this amplification served to estimate nucleated cell counts. The table came from immunoSEQ multiplex PCR; TCRdb's copy has only in-frame clones and leaves some out. V and J calls and clone size come straight from that table; D and trimming were deduced from the DNA. Here the sample spans 110,000 or so clones, 90% being singletons. The junction had 6 bases not matched to a gene; V was cut back by 2 bases and J by 10 bases. CDR1 is GTSNPN, CDR2 SVGIG, per germline (reference sequence). The CDR3 extends over 14 amino acids. The origin of this receptor is a woman aged 50 to 60 with acute or convalescent COVID-19. The sample taken for sequencing was peripheral blood. This chain links TRBV30 with TRBJ2-1; 12 nucleotides align to TRBD2. The CDR3 sequence: CAWSLAGGPREQFF. The CDR3, as DNA: TGTGCCTGGAGTCTAGCGGGAGGGCCCAGGGAGCAGTTCTTC.